This T cell receptor (beta chain) derives from a study of cytomegalovirus exposure and HLA in healthy donors. Study conclusions and caveats: Many donors shared some public TCRs, even though most TCR sequences were rare.

As for this clone: Its antigen is unknown.

Profiled with immunoSEQ multiplex PCR; TCRdb holds only in-frame clones, not every one. The data hold under 250,000 clones, with more than 75% observed a single time. The CDR3 has 15 residues. V gave up 3 bases and J gave up 3 bases, with 12 bases separating them. Germline CDR1 reads KGHSH; CDR2 reads LQKENI. Input material: PBMCs. This clonotype was obtained from a woman aged 18 to 35 in good health and CMV-seropositive. The chain couples TRBV18 to TRBJ1-5; D gene uncertain. The CDR3 coding sequence is TGTGCCAGCTCACCTCCCCAGCAGGACAATCAGCCCCAGCATTTT. Residues: CASSPPQQDNQPQHF.